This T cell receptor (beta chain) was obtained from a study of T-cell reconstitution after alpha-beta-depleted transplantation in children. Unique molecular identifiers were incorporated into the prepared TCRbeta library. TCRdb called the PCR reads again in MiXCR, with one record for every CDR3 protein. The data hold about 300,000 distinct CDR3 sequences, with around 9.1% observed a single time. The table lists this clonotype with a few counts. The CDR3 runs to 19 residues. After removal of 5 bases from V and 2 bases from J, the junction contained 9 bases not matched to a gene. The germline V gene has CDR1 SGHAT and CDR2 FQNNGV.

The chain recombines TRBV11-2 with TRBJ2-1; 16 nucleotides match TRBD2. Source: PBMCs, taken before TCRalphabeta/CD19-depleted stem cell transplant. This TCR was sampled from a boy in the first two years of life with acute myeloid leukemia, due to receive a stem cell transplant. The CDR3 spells CASSQGLAGGRRTYNEQFF. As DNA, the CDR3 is TGTGCCAGCAGCCAGGGACTAGCGGGAGGGAGGAGGACCTACAATGAGCAGTTCTTC.